This passage covers 27 T cell receptor beta chains from one sample sequenced in a study of blood T cell repertoires in COVID-19. Clones were sequenced by immunoSEQ multiplex PCR, and TCRdb holds only the in-frame ones, with some missing. Here the sample spans about 170,000 clones, about 80% being singletons. The sample was peripheral blood. Receptors originate from a human donor with acute or convalescent COVID-19. The donor label of this sample is uncertain.

The chain uses TRBV19 and TRBJ1-2; unclear D gene. V was shortened by 3 bases and J by 7 bases, with 12 bases between the two germline ends. Germline CDR1 LNHDA, CDR2 SQIVND (reference sequence). This CDR3 region has 13 residues. CDR3 DNA: TGTGCCAGTAGTATGGCGGGATCATCTGGCTACACCTTC. Its translation is CASSMAGSSGYTF.

This rearrangement joins TRBV28 to TRBJ1-4; D is ambiguous. The germline V gene encodes CDR1 MDHEN and CDR2 SYDVKM. This CDR3 spans 15 amino acids. The V end lost 5 bases, the J end lost 7 bases, and 17 bases lay between the germline ends. CDR3 DNA sequence: TGTGCCAGCAGTCCCCCCCGGGTAGTAGGTGAAAAACTGTTTTTT. It specifies CASSPPRVVGEKLFF.

The J gene is TRBJ1-5, the V gene TRBV15, with D unresolved. CDR3 size: 14 residues. Germline CDR1 and CDR2: LNHNV and YYDKDF (reference sequence). Deletions cut 0 bases from V and 3 bases from J, with 6 bases between. CDR3 amino acids: CATSRDTVNQPQHF. The CDR3 nucleotides read TGTGCCACCAGCAGAGACACGGTCAATCAGCCCCAGCATTTT.

This chain joins TRBV30 and TRBJ1-4; D not resolved. CDR3 length: 14 amino acids. CDR1 and CDR2 (germline): GTSNPN, SVGIG (reference sequence). The V end was cut by 3 bases, the J end by 3 bases, with 11 bases between. CDR3 nucleotide sequence: TGTGCCTGGAGATTACAGAAGGCTAATGAAAAACTGTTTTTT. Its translation: CAWRLQKANEKLFF.

V and J are TRBV7-9 and TRBJ1-3; D remains ambiguous. The CDR3 is made up of 12 amino acids. V was clipped by 6 bases and J by 8 bases, with 11 bases between them. Germline CDR1 and CDR2: SEHNR and FQNEAQ (reference sequence). DNA for the CDR3: TGTGCCAGCAGTTTTACCTCGGACACCATATATTTT. Its protein product is CASSFTSDTIYF.

The V call is TRBV19, the J call TRBJ1-6; 9 nucleotides match TRBD1. Germline V CDR1 and CDR2: LNHDA, SQIVND (reference sequence). The CDR3 runs to 15 residues. Unmatched junction bases numbered 4, after V lost 5 bases and J lost 5 bases. The CDR3 DNA sequence: TGTGCCAGTAGTCCCGGACAGGGGAATAATTCACCCCTCCACTTT. Its protein product is CASSPGQGNNSPLHF.

V is TRBV27 and J is TRBJ2-1; 11 bases are a match to TRBD1. CDR3 length equals 15 residues. Germline CDR1 reads MNHEY; CDR2 reads SMNVEV (reference sequence). Unmatched junction bases numbered 3, after V lost 4 bases and J lost 4 bases. CDR3 in amino acids: CASSSGTGGYNEQFF. In nucleotides, the CDR3 is TGTGCCAGCAGTTCCGGGACAGGGGGGTACAATGAGCAGTTCTTC.

This chain connects TRBV5-4 to TRBJ2-7; 8 nucleotides align to TRBD2. CDR3 length: 15 residues. The trim removed 7 bases at V and 6 bases at J, leaving 15 bases unmatched. CDR1 is SGHNT and CDR2 is YYREEE in the germline V gene (reference sequence). The CDR3 bases are TGTGCCAGCTCCCGGAAGATCGGACTAGCAGCCGAGCAGTACTTC. Translation gives CASSRKIGLAAEQYF. Together with reference TRBV5-4 and TRBJ2-7, the CDR3 gives the full variable domain: ETGVTQSPTHLIKTRGQQVTLRCSSQSGHNTVSWYQQALGQGPQFIFQYYREEENGRGNFPPRFSGLQFPNYSSELNVNALELDDSALYLCASSRKIGLAAEQYFGPGTRLTVT.

The chain uses TRBV18 and TRBJ1-6, with 9 bases that match TRBD1. The CDR3 length is 15 residues. V lost 2 bases and J lost 9; bases outside the gene matches: 5. Germline loops: CDR1 KGHSH, CDR2 LQKENI. The CDR3 DNA reads as TGTGCCAGCTCACCAACAGGGGGCGCCGGTTCACCCCTCCACTTT. This encodes CASSPTGGAGSPLHF.

This clone came up a few times. V is TRBV19 and J is TRBJ1-5, with TRBD1 as a possible D gene (5 bases). The CDR3 length is 14 residues. V was clipped by 5 bases and J by 4 bases, with 12 bases between them. Germline-derived CDR1 and CDR2 are LNHDA and SQIVND (reference sequence). The CDR3 region is CASSVGGGNQPQHF. CDR3 sequence (DNA): TGTGCCAGTAGTGTGGGCGGGGGAAATCAGCCCCAGCATTTT.

J is TRBJ1-2 and V is TRBV3-1 (or the pseudogene TRBV3-2), with TRBD1 as a possible D gene (5 bases). V was pared by 3 bases and J by 8 bases, with 13 bases between. CDR1 is LGHDT, CDR2 YNNKEL, per germline (reference sequence). CDR3 size: 13 residues. CDR3 bases: TGTGCCAGCAGCCATTTAGGGGCGGAGGGCTACACCTTC. Encoded protein: CASSHLGAEGYTF.

J is TRBJ2-2 and V is TRBV19, with a possible D match to TRBD1 (6 bases). V was clipped by 5 bases and J by 1 base, with 8 bases between them. Germline-derived CDR1 and CDR2 are LNHDA and SQIVND (reference sequence). There are 14 residues in the CDR3. CDR3 protein: CASSDRRNTGELFF. For the CDR3, the DNA is TGTGCCAGTAGTGACAGGAGGAACACCGGGGAGCTGTTTTTT.

This clone is a singleton in its sample. The CDR3 DNA reads as TGCGCCAGCAGCTATGCCGGGACTAGAGGAGAGACCCAGTACTTC. Protein sequence: CASSYAGTRGETQYF. The chain joins TRBV5-1 to TRBJ2-5, with TRBD2 matching 8 bases. Germline V gene lookup returns CDR1 SGHRS and CDR2 YFSETQ. This CDR3 region has 15 residues. The trim removed 3 bases at V and 4 bases at J, leaving 8 bases unmatched.

This clone was seen once. The gene calls are TRBV9 and TRBJ2-7; 9 bases agree with TRBD2. V lost 4 bases to trimming and J lost 4 bases; unmatched junction nucleotides: 12. The CDR3 has 16 amino acids. The germline CDR1 and CDR2 sequences are SGDLS and YYNGEE. The CDR3 is CASSQGLAGNAYEQYF. CDR3 nucleotide sequence: TGTGCCAGCAGCCAGGGGCTAGCGGGGAACGCATACGAGCAGTACTTC.

V gene TRBV21-1 combines with J gene TRBJ1-1; the D segment call TRBD1 is taken from the table without a DNA check. TRBV21-1 is annotated as a pseudogene. CDR3 length equals 16 residues. The CDR3 is CASSKGNQGLNTEAFF. The CDR3 coding sequence is TGTGCCAGCAGCAAAGGGAACCAGGGCCTGAACACTGAAGCTTTCTTT.

The chain joins TRBV3-1 (or the pseudogene TRBV3-2) to TRBJ2-2; 8 positions match TRBD2. V lost 4 bases, J lost 2 bases, and 9 bases stayed unmatched. Germline-derived CDR1 and CDR2 are LGHDT and YNNKEL (reference sequence). The CDR3 covers 17 residues. CDR3 protein: CASSPPGGGHNTGELFF. The CDR3 bases are TGTGCCAGCAGCCCCCCAGGCGGGGGGCATAACACCGGGGAGCTGTTTTTT.

The chain recombines TRBV19 with TRBJ2-1; TRBD2 matches at 8 bases. The CDR3 runs to 15 residues. J was trimmed by 3 bases and V by 5 bases; bases with no gene match: 6. The germline CDR1 and CDR2 sequences are LNHDA and SQIVND (reference sequence). CDR3 DNA sequence: TGTGCCAGTAGTGAACAGCGGGGGTACTACAATGAGCAGTTCTTC. This codes for CASSEQRGYYNEQFF.

This rearrangement joins TRBV7-3 to TRBJ2-3; D might be TRBD2 (5 bases). The V gene's germline CDR1 is SGHTA and CDR2 FQGTGA. Trimming took 5 bases from V and 4 from J, leaving 13 bases between them. This CDR3 spans 14 amino acids. The CDR3 DNA reads as TGTGCCAGCAGCCCAGGCGGGCTCCCAGATACGCAGTATTTT. The encoded protein is CASSPGGLPDTQYF.

Written as DNA, the CDR3 is TGTGCCTGGAGGGGGCGGCAGGGTGGCTATGGCTACACCTTC. The encoded protein is CAWRGRQGGYGYTF. V is TRBV30 and J is TRBJ1-2; a weak D match, TRBD1 (5 bases). This CDR3 is 14 amino acids long. V was clipped by 3 bases and J by 4 bases, with 15 bases between them. The germline V gene has CDR1 GTSNPN and CDR2 SVGIG (reference sequence).

The V call is TRBV9, the J call TRBJ2-1; possibly TRBD1 for D (6 bases). CDR1 is SGDLS and CDR2 is YYNGEE in the germline V gene. There are 13 residues in the CDR3. Trimming removed 3 bases at V and 4 bases at J, with 8 bases between. The CDR3 DNA follows: TGTGCCAGCAGCGCGGACAGTTACAATGAGCAGTTCTTC. Its translation: CASSADSYNEQFF.

In this sample, this clone turned up once. This chain uses TRBV21-1 with TRBJ1-1; TRBD1 reflects the table's D call only, with no check against the DNA. TRBV21-1 is designated a pseudogene. This CDR3 region has 14 residues. Written as DNA, the CDR3 is TGTGCCAGCAGTCGGACAGGGCGGTTCACTGAAGCTTTCTTT. Protein: CASSRTGRFTEAFF.

The rearrangement joins TRBV11-3 to TRBJ2-5; D might be TRBD1 (6 bases). Germline V CDR1 and CDR2: SGHNT, YENEEA. CDR3 length: 15 amino acids. The germline V and J ends were trimmed by 0 bases and 2 bases, with 10 bases remaining between them. DNA of the CDR3: TGTGCCAGCAGCTTAGAATTTCAGGGGCAAGAGACCCAGTACTTC. Translated, it gives CASSLEFQGQETQYF.

The gene calls are TRBV3-1 (or the pseudogene TRBV3-2) and TRBJ2-1, with unresolved D. There are 14 residues in the CDR3. Germline V CDR1 and CDR2: LGHDT, YNNKEL (reference sequence). Trimming cost V 1 base and J 6 bases, with 10 bases left between them. The CDR3 DNA is TGTGCCAGCAGCCAAGGGCCCACCCCCAATGAGCAGTTCTTC. Residues: CASSQGPTPNEQFF.

V and J are TRBV20-1 and TRBJ1-1, with D perhaps matching TRBD1 (5 bases). Germline-derived CDR1 and CDR2 are DFQATT and SNEGSKA (reference sequence). The V and J ends lost 3 bases and 4 bases respectively, with 27 bases between them. The CDR3 length is 18 residues. CDR3: CSASKFGRIGQLGTEAFF. CDR3 in DNA: TGCAGTGCTAGTAAGTTCGGGCGCATAGGACAACTCGGCACTGAAGCTTTCTTT.

J is TRBJ1-1 and V is TRBV1; the tabulated D call, TRBD1, remains unverified against the DNA. TRBV1 is a pseudogene locus. This CDR3 comprises 14 residues. The CDR3, as DNA: TGCACCAGCAGCCAGGATAACAGGGACACTGAAGCTTTCTTT. Translation: CTSSQDNRDTEAFF.

The V call is TRBV11-3, the J call TRBJ2-3; weak D call: TRBD2 (5 bases). CDR1 and CDR2 from the germline V gene are SGHNT and YENEEA. V was cut by 0 bases and J by 2 bases, with 6 bases left in between. CDR3 length equals 14 residues. The CDR3 loop reads CASSLDGLTDTQYF. For the CDR3, the DNA is TGTGCCAGCAGCTTAGACGGACTCACAGATACGCAGTATTTT.

The CDR3: CASSLVGGKTEAFF. The CDR3 DNA follows: TGTGCCAGCAGCTTAGTCGGAGGGAAGACTGAAGCTTTCTTT. The chain joins TRBV11-2 to TRBJ1-1; unclear D gene. The CDR3 loop spans 14 amino acids. Germline V gives CDR1 SGHAT, CDR2 FQNNGV. Between the trimmed V and J ends, which lost 1 base and 5 bases, there was a span of 11 bases.